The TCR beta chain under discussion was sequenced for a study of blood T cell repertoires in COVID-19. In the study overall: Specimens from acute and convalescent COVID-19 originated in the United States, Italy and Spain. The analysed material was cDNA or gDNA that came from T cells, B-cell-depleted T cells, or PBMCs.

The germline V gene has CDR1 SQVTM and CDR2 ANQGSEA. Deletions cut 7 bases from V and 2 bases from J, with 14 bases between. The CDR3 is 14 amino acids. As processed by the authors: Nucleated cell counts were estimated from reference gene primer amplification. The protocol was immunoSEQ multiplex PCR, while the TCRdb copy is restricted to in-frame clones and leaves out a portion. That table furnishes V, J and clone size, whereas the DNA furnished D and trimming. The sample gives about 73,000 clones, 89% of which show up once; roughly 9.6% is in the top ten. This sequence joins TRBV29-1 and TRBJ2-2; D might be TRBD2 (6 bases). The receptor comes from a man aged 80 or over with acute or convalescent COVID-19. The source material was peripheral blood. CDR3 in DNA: TGCAGCGCATTACGGGACTTCAACACCGGGGAGCTGTTTTTT. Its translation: CSALRDFNTGELFF.